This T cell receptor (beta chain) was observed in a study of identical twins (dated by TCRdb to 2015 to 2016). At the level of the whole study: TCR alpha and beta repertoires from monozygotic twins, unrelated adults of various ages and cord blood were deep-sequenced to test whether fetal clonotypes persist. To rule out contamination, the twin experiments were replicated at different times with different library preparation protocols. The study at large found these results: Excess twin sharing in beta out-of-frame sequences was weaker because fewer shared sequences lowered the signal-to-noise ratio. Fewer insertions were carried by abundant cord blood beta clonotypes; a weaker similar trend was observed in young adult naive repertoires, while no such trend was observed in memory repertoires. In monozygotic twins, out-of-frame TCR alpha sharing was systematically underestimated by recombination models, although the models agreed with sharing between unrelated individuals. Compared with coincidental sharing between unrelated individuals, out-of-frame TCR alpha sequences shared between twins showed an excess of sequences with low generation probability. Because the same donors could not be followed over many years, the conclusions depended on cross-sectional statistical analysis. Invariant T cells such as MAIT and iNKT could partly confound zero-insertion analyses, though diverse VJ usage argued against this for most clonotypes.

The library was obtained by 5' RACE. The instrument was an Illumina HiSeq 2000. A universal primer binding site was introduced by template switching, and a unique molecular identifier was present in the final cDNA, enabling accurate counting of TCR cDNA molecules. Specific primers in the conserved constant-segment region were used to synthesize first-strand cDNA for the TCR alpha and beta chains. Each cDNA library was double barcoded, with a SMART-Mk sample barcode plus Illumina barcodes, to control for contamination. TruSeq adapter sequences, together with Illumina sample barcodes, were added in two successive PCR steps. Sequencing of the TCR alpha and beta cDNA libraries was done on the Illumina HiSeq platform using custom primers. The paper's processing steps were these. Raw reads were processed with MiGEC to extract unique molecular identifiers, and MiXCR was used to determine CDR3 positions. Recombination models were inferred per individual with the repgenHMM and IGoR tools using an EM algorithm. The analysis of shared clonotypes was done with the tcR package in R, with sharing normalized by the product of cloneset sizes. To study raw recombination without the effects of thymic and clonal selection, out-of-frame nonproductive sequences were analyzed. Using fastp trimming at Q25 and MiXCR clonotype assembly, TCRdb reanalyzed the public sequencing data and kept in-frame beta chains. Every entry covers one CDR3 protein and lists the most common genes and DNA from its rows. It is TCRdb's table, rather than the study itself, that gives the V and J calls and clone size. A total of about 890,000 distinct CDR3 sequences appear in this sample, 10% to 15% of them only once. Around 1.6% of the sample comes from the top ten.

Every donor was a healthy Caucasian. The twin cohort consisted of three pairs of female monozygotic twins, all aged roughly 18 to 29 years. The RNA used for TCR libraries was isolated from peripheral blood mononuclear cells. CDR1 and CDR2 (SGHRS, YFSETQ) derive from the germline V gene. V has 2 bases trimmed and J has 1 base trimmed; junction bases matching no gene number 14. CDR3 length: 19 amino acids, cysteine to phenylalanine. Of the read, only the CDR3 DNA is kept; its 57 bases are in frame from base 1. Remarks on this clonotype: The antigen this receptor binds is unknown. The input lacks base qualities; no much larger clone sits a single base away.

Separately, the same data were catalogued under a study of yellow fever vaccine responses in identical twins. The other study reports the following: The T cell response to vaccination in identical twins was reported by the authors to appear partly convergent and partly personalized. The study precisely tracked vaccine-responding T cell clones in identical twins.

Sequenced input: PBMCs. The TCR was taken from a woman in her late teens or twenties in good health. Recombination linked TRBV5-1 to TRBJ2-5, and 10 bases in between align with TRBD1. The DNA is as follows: TGCGCCAGCAGCTTACCCACGATCCGGGACAGGGGTCCCCAAGAGACCCAGTACTTC. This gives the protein CASSLPTIRDRGPQETQYF. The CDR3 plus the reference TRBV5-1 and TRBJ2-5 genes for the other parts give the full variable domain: KAGVTQTPRYLIKTRGQQVTLSCSPISGHRSVSWYQQTPGQGLQFLFEYFSETQRNKGNFPGRFSGRQFSNSRSEMNVSTLELGDSALYLCASSLPTIRDRGPQETQYFGPGTRLLVL.